This is a list of T cell receptor beta chains from one sample in a study of T-cell reconstitution after alpha-beta-depleted transplantation in children. Using its own MiXCR run on the PCR reads, TCRdb lists one record per CDR3 protein. The repertoire has around 190,000 distinct CDR3 sequences, around 7% of them found once; the top ten carry 4.5% to 6.5%. The sequenced sample was PBMCs, obtained before TCRalphabeta/CD19-depleted stem cell transplant. Receptors originate from a boy between 2 and 15 years old with acute lymphoblastic leukemia, due to receive a stem cell transplant. Each CDR3 is given with its conserved first and last residue. A D gene is named only where the DNA matches it firmly. Clone sizes are given selectively: once, few, many, or a class where the clone is expanded.

size	D	V	J	CDR3	DNA
many	NA	TRBV20-1	TRBJ2-7	CSASSIGGSSYEQYF	TGCAGTGCTAGTAGTATAGGGGGGAGCTCCTACGAGCAGTACTTC
many	NA	TRBV4-2	TRBJ2-2	CASSQDVGIGELFF	TGTGCCAGCAGCCAAGATGTAGGGATCGGGGAGCTGTTTTTT
many	NA	TRBV12-3/TRBV12-4	TRBJ2-7	CASSPPDIWGQGYEQYF	TGTGCCAGCAGCCCCCCAGACATTTGGGGGCAAGGTTACGAGCAGTACTTC
many	NA	TRBV12-3/TRBV12-4	TRBJ2-4	CASSFHGVNIQYF	TGTGCCAGCAGTTTTCATGGGGTAAACATTCAGTACTTC
many	TRBD1	TRBV28	TRBJ1-2	CASSLSPGGDYGYTF	TGTGCCAGCAGTTTATCCCCAGGGGGCGACTATGGCTACACCTTC
many	NA	TRBV29-1	TRBJ2-3	CSVGGQTFTDTQYF	TGCAGCGTTGGAGGCCAGACTTTCACAGATACGCAGTATTTT
few	TRBD1	TRBV7-2	TRBJ1-2	CASSLTGQGNYGYTF	TGTGCCAGCAGCTTAACGGGACAGGGCAACTATGGCTACACCTTC
few	NA	TRBV7-2	TRBJ2-1	CASTRTEYNEQFF	TGTGCCAGCACCAGGACTGAGTACAATGAGCAGTTCTTC
many	TRBD2	TRBV6-2/TRBV6-3	TRBJ2-1	CASSSPSSGGNEQFF	TGTGCCAGCAGTTCCCCAAGTAGCGGGGGTAATGAGCAGTTCTTC
few	NA	TRBV15	TRBJ2-7	CATKDSGAGYEQYF	TGTGCCACCAAAGATTCGGGGGCTGGTTACGAGCAGTACTTC
many	NA	TRBV20-1	TRBJ2-1	CSARGSKYNEQFF	TGCAGTGCTAGAGGTAGTAAGTACAATGAGCAGTTCTTC
many	TRBD1	TRBV20-1	TRBJ2-3	CSARSLLPTATGGTDTQYF	TGCAGTGCTAGAAGTCTTCTCCCTACCGCGACAGGGGGCACAGATACGCAGTATTTT
many	NA	TRBV6-2/TRBV6-3	TRBJ1-1	CASGRHGTEAFF	TGTGCCAGCGGCCGACACGGGACTGAAGCTTTCTTT
many	TRBD1	TRBV12-3/TRBV12-4	TRBJ2-6	CASSPMTGAGANVLTF	TGTGCCAGCAGTCCAATGACAGGGGCTGGGGCCAACGTCCTGACTTTC
NA	TRBD1	TRBV11-2	TRBJ1-1	CASSLVLQGEITEAFF	TGTGCCAGCAGCTTAGTCTTACAGGGGGAGATCACTGAAGCTTTCTTT
NA	NA	TRBV5-1	TRBJ2-3	CASSLGHLSSTDTQYF	TGCGCCAGCAGCTTGGGACATCTATCTAGCACAGATACGCAGTATTTT
many	TRBD2	TRBV16	TRBJ2-1	CASSHLAGGPDNEQFF	TGTGCCAGCAGCCATCTAGCGGGAGGGCCTGACAATGAGCAGTTCTTC
NA	NA	TRBV7-9	TRBJ1-1	CASSLPGHPKAFF	TGTGCCAGCAGCCTCCCGGGACACCCAAAAGCTTTCTTT
many	NA	TRBV15	TRBJ1-5	CATYSTVSNQPQHF	TGTGCCACTTACTCGACCGTTAGCAATCAGCCCCAGCATTTT
NA	NA	TRBV7-9	TRBJ2-2	CASSGIRNTGELFF	TGTGCCAGCAGCGGGATAAGGAACACCGGGGAGCTGTTTTTT
many	TRBD2	TRBV29-1	TRBJ2-5	CSVVLGLAGETQYF	TGCAGCGTTGTGTTGGGACTAGCCGGAGAGACCCAGTACTTC
many	NA	TRBV28	TRBJ2-2	CASRDGGAGTGELFF	TGTGCCAGCAGGGACGGGGGCGCAGGCACCGGGGAGCTGTTTTTT
NA	NA	TRBV15	TRBJ2-7	CATSRVLTSYEQYF	TGTGCCACCAGCAGAGTACTCACCTCCTACGAGCAGTACTTC
many	NA	TRBV4-1	TRBJ2-7	CASSQVTTYEQYF	TGCGCCAGCAGCCAAGTCACGACCTACGAGCAGTACTTC
few	NA	TRBV7-2	TRBJ2-5	CASSLDPGRGETQYF	TGTGCCAGCAGCTTAGATCCGGGGCGGGGAGAGACCCAGTACTTC
NA	NA	TRBV7-2	TRBJ2-1	CASSFFGGDQQFF	TGTGCCAGCAGCTTCTTTGGTGGAGATCAGCAGTTCTTC
many	NA	TRBV7-9	TRBJ1-5	CASRPDSNNQPQHF	TGTGCCAGCAGGCCTGACAGCAACAATCAGCCCCAGCATTTT
NA	NA	TRBV7-2	TRBJ2-7	CASSLPQRSSYEQYF	TGTGCCAGCAGCCTGCCCCAGCGGAGCTCCTACGAGCAGTACTTC
many	NA	TRBV29-1	TRBJ2-1	CSGGRGSYNEQFF	TGCAGCGGGGGGCGAGGGAGCTACAATGAGCAGTTCTTC
NA	NA	TRBV6-1	TRBJ1-2	CASSAFRTTLSLYGYTF	TGTGCCAGCAGCGCCTTCCGTACGACCCTCAGCCTATATGGCTACACCTTC
many	NA	TRBV12-3/TRBV12-4	TRBJ2-6	CASRDGVTSSGANVLTF	TGTGCCAGCAGAGATGGAGTCACTAGCTCTGGGGCCAACGTCCTGACTTTC